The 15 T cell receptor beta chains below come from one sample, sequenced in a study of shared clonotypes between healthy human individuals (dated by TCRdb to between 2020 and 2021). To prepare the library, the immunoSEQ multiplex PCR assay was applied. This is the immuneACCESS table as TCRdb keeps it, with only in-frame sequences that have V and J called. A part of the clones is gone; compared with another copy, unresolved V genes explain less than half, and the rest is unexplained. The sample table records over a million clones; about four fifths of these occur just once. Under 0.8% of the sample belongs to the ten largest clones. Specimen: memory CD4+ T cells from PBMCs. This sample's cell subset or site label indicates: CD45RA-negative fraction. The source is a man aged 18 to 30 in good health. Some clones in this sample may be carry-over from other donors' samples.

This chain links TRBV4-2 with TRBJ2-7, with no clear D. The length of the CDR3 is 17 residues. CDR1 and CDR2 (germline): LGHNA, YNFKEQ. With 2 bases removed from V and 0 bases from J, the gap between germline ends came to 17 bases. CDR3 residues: CASSQRSADGRSYEQYF. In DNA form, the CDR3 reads TGTGCCAGCAGCCAACGAAGCGCGGACGGACGCTCCTACGAGCAGTACTTC.

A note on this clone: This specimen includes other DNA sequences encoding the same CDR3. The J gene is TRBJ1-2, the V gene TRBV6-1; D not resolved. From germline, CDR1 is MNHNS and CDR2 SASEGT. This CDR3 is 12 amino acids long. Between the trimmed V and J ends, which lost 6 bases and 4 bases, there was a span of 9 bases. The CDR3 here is CASRLTSYGYTF. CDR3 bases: TGTGCCAGCAGGCTGACGAGCTATGGCTACACCTTC.

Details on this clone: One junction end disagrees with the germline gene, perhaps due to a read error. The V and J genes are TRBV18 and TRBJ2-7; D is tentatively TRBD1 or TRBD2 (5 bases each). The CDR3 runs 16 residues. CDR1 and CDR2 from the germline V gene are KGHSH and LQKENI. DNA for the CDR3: TGTGCCAGCTCACGGGACGGGACGGGTCTCCCCTACGAGCAGTGCTTC. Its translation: CASSRDGTGLPYEQCF. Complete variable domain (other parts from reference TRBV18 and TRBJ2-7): NAGVMQNPRHLVRRRGQEARLRCSPMKGHSHVYWYRQLPEEGLKFMVYLQKENIIDESGMPKERFSAEFPKEGPSILRIQQVVRGDSAAYFCASSRDGTGLPYEQCFGPGTRLTVT.

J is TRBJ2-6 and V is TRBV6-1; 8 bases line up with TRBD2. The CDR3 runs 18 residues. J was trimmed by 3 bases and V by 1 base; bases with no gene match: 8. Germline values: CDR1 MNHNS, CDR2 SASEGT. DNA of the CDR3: TGTGCCAGCAGTGAAGTCGGGAGGGGGGCTGGTGGGGCCAACGTCCTGACTTTC. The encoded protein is CASSEVGRGAGGANVLTF.

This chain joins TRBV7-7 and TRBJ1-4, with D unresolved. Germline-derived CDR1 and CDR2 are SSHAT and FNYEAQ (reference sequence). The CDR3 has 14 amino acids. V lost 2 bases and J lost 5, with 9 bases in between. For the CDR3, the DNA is TGTGCCAGCAGCTTACTGAAGGTAAATGAAAAACTGTTTTTT. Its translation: CASSLLKVNEKLFF.

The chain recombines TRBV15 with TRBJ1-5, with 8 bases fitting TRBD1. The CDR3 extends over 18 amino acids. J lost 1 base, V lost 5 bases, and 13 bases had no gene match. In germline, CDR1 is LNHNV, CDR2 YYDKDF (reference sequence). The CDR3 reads CATSFRDRTLSSNQPQHF. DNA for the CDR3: TGTGCCACCAGCTTCCGGGACAGGACCCTCTCGAGCAATCAGCCCCAGCATTTT.

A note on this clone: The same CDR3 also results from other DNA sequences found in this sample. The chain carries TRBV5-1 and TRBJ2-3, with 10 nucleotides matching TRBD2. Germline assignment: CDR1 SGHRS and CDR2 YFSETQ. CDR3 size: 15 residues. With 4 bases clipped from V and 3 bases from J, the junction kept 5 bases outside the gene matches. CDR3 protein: CASSLELAGTDTQYF. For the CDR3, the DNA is TGCGCCAGCAGCCTTGAACTAGCGGGGACAGATACGCAGTATTTT.

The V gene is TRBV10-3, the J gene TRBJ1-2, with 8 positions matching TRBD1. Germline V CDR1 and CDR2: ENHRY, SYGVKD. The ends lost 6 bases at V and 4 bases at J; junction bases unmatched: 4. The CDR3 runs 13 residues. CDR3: CAISAGQGYGYTF. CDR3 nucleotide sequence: TGTGCCATCAGCGCAGGACAGGGCTATGGCTACACCTTC.

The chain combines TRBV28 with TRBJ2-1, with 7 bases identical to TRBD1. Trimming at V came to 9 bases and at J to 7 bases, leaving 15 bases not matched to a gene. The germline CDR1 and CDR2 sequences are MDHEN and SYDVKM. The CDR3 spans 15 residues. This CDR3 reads CASGTEGFPRNEQFF. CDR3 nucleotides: TGTGCCAGTGGGACAGAAGGGTTCCCTAGGAATGAGCAGTTCTTC.

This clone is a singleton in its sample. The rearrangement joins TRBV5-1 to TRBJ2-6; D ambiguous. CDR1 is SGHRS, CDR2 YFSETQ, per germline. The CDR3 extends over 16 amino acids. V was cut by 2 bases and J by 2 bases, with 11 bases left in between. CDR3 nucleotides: TGCGCCAGCAGCTTCGACCCCTTAACTGGGGCCAACGTCCTGACTTTC. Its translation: CASSFDPLTGANVLTF.

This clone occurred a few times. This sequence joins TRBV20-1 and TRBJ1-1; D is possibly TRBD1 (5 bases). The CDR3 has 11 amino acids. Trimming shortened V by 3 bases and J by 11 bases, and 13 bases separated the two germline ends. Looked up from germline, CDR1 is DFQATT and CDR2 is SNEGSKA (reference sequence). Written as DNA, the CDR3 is TGCAGTGCTAGCAGGGTTAGGTTGGCTTTCTTT. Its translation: CSASRVRLAFF.

The DNA of the CDR3 is TGTGCCAGCAGTCGGCAGGGGTATGACTATGGCTACACCTTC. Translating gives CASSRQGYDYGYTF. The rearrangement links TRBV2 to TRBJ1-2; D may be TRBD1 (6 bases). This CDR3 spans 14 amino acids. The germline V gene has CDR1 SNHLY and CDR2 FYNNEI. V lost 5 bases, J lost 3 bases, and 13 bases lay in between.

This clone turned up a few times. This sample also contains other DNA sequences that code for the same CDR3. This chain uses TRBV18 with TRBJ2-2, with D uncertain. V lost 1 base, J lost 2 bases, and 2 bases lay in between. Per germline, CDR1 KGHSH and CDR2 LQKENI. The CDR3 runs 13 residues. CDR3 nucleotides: TGTGCCAGCTCACCACGCAACACCGGGGAGCTGTTTTTT. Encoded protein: CASSPRNTGELFF.

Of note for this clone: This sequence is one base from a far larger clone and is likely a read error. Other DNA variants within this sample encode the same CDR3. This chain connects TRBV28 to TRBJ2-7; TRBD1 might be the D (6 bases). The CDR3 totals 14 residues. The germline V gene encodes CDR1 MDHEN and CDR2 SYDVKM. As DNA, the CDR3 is TGTGCCAGCGGGGGCGCGGGTCCTACCTACGAGCAATACTTC. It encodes CASGGAGPTYEQYF.

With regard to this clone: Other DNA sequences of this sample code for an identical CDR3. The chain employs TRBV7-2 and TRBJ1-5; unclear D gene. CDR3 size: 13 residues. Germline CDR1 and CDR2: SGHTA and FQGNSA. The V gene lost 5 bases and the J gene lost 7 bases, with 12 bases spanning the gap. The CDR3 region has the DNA TGTGCCAGCAGCCTGGGTCCCGGGCAGCCCCAGCATTTT. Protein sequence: CASSLGPGQPQHF.